This T cell receptor beta chain was captured by sequencing in a study of T cells in Graves' hyperthyroidism and ophthalmopathy. Whole-study findings and limits: Blood also showed most of the thyroid clonotypes that were expanded above 0.001. By a 13 V-J model, ophthalmopathy was set apart from stable hyperthyroidism.

The investigators amplified TCR beta CDR3 regions from RNA transcripts. The HTBI primer set was used in a first-round RT-PCR of the TCR CDR3. TCRdb re-called the multiplex PCR reads through MiXCR, storing one row per CDR3 protein. The profile shows 250,000 to 300,000 distinct CDR3 sequences, approximately 14% of them singletons. V lost 0 bases and J lost 6; bases outside the gene matches: 1. The CDR3 sequence is 14 residues long. Germline values: CDR1 SGHTA, CDR2 FQGTGA. Uncontrolled infections, other autoimmune diseases, pregnancy or lactation led to exclusion of patients. It was 10 ml of fresh peripheral blood that supplied the PBMCs. In this sample, this clonotype turned up many times. What it binds is unknown.

Sequencing was carried out using blood. The chain recombines TRBV7-3 with TRBJ2-3; 9 bases agree with TRBD2. This clonotype originated in a woman in her forties with Graves' hyperthyroidism that later progressed to Graves' ophthalmopathy. The CDR3 loop reads CASSLTSGSDTQYF. CDR3 DNA sequence: TGTGCCAGCAGCTTAACTAGCGGGAGTGATACGCAGTATTTT.